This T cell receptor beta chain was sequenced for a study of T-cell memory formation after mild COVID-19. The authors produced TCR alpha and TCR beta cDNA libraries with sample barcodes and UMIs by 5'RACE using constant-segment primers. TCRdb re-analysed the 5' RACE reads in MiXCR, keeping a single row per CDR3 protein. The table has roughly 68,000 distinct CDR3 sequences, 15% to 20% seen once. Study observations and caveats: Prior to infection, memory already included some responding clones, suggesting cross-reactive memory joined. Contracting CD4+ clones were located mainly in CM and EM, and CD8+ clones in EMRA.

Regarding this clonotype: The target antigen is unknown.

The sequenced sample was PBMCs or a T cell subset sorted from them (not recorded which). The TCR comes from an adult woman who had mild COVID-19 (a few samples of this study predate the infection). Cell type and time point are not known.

The DNA for the CDR3 is TGCGCCAGCAGCTTGGGACAGGGTTTCAACGAGCAGTACTTC. As protein: CASSLGQGFNEQYF. The chain uses TRBV5-1 and TRBJ2-7; 7 bases map to TRBD1. Germline assignment: CDR1 SGHRS and CDR2 YFSETQ. This CDR3 contains 14 residues. V was pared by 0 bases and J by 5 bases, with 5 bases of the junction left unmatched.